The rows below give T cell receptor beta chains drawn from one sample of a study of shared clonotypes between healthy human individuals. This table comes from immunoSEQ multiplex PCR, and its TCRdb copy is limited to in-frame clones, with some not included. Of about 330,000 clones detected, more than 75% appear once; the ten largest clones hold around 16%. Sequenced sample: memory CD8+ T cells sorted from blood. The receptor source for this set is a young man in good health. The CDR3 runs from the conserved cysteine through the conserved F or W. The D gene is left open where the match is weak. Size is stated for part of the rows, as once, few or many counts, or as a class when the clone is expanded.

V gene	D gene	J gene	clone size	CDR3 DNA	CDR3 protein
TRBV2	NA	TRBJ2-7	NA	TGTGCCAGCAGTCCGGGCAGGGTCGAGTACGAGCAGTACTTC	CASSPGRVEYEQYF
TRBV7-6	TRBD1	TRBJ1-2	NA	TGTGCCAGCAGCCCCGGGACAGGGTTTTCCTATGGCTACACCTTC	CASSPGTGFSYGYTF
TRBV7-8	NA	TRBJ2-1	NA	TGTGCCAGCAGCTTAGGGGGAAACTCCTACAATGAGCAGTTCTTC	CASSLGGNSYNEQFF
TRBV4-1	NA	TRBJ2-1	NA	TGCGCCAGCAGCCAAGTAATGTGGGTCGGCACCCCCTACAATGAGCAGTTCTTC	CASSQVMWVGTPYNEQFF
TRBV6-6	NA	TRBJ2-7	NA	TGTGCCAGCAGTTTAGGGCTCTACGAGCAGTACTTC	CASSLGLYEQYF
TRBV10-2	TRBD1	TRBJ2-2	NA	TGCGCCAGCAGTGTCCCGGGACAGGGGGCCGGGGAGCTGTTTTTT	CASSVPGQGAGELFF
TRBV4-1	TRBD2	TRBJ2-3	NA	TGCGCCAGCAGCCCCAAGTCGCTTAGGGACTACCTAGATACGCAGTATTTT	CASSPKSLRDYLDTQYF
TRBV16	NA	TRBJ2-7	NA	TGTGCCAGCAGCCAAGGCCCGACGACCTCCTACGAGCAGTACTTC	CASSQGPTTSYEQYF
TRBV28	NA	TRBJ2-1	NA	TGTGCCAGCAGTTTTCAGGGGAGCTACAATGAGCAGTTCTTC	CASSFQGSYNEQFF
TRBV5-1	NA	TRBJ1-1	NA	TGCGCCAGCAGCTTACAGGGACCAGACGAAGCTTTCTTT	CASSLQGPDEAFF
TRBV5-6	TRBD1	TRBJ1-2	NA	TGTGCCAGCAGCTTGGACAGGGGACCTTACTATGGCTACACCTTC	CASSLDRGPYYGYTF
TRBV4-1	TRBD2	TRBJ2-7	once	TGCGCCAGCAGCCAAGCTTCGGCGGGAGGCGCCTACGAGCAGTACTTC	CASSQASAGGAYEQYF
TRBV9	TRBD2	TRBJ2-7	NA	TGTGCCAGCAGCCCAAGCGGGAGGATCTACGAGCAGTACTTC	CASSPSGRIYEQYF
TRBV27	NA	TRBJ2-5	NA	TGTGCCAGCAGTTGGTCGGGGGGCTTGGAGACCCAGTACTTC	CASSWSGGLETQYF
TRBV11-2	NA	TRBJ2-7	NA	TGTGCCAGCAGCGTAATTTTCTACGAGCAGTACTTC	CASSVIFYEQYF
TRBV9	TRBD2	TRBJ2-1	NA	TGTGCCAGCAGCTTGATTCCGGGACTAGCGGGAGGGTTGGTAGAGCAGTTCTTC	CASSLIPGLAGGLVEQFF
TRBV27	NA	TRBJ1-5	NA	TGTGCCAGCAGTTGGGTGGGCGGTAGCAATCAGCCCCAGCATTTT	CASSWVGGSNQPQHF
TRBV2	TRBD1	TRBJ1-5	NA	TGTGCCAGCAGGGGGACAGGGGGTCAGCCCCAGCATTTT	CASRGTGGQPQHF
TRBV7-9	NA	TRBJ2-7	few	TGTGCCAGCAGCCTAATACCTTACGAGCAGTACTTC	CASSLIPYEQYF
TRBV11-2	NA	TRBJ2-5	NA	TGTGCCAGCAGCAGATCCCGGGGCCTGATTCAAGAGACCCAGTACTTC	CASSRSRGLIQETQYF
TRBV7-2	TRBD2	TRBJ2-7	NA	TGTGCCAGCAGCGATAGCGGGAGGGGTTACGAGCAGTACTTC	CASSDSGRGYEQYF
TRBV14	NA	TRBJ2-2	once	TGTGCCAGCAGCCCTTTACCAGGGGGGATCGGGGAGCTGTTTTTT	CASSPLPGGIGELFF
TRBV7-8	NA	TRBJ1-2	NA	TGTGCCAGCAGCTCAGGGACTAAGGACTATGGCTACACCTTC	CASSSGTKDYGYTF
TRBV12-5	NA	TRBJ2-2	NA	TGTGCTAGTGGTTCAAGACAATCAGGCGGGGAGCTGTTTTTT	CASGSRQSGGELFF
TRBV13	NA	TRBJ2-7	NA	TGTGCCAGCAGCTCCGGGACATCTGAGTCCTACGAGCAGTACTTC	CASSSGTSESYEQYF
TRBV10-3	NA	TRBJ2-5	NA	TGTGCCATCAGTGACCGGTACGGGCCCCGGGAGACCCAGTACTTC	CAISDRYGPRETQYF
TRBV6-1	TRBD1	TRBJ1-5	NA	TGTGCCAGCAGTCCCGACAGGGGGCCCAATCAGCCCCAGCATTTT	CASSPDRGPNQPQHF
TRBV6-6	NA	TRBJ1-5	NA	TGTGCCAGCAGTTACGGGGCCGACAATCAGCCCCAGCATTTT	CASSYGADNQPQHF
TRBV7-9	NA	TRBJ2-5	NA	TGTGCCAGCAGCTCGGACTCCCCCCGGGAGACCCAGTACTTC	CASSSDSPRETQYF
TRBV28	NA	TRBJ2-3	NA	TGTGCCAGCAGTTTATGGGGGAGAGGCACAGATACGCAGTATTTT	CASSLWGRGTDTQYF
TRBV29-1	TRBD1	TRBJ2-3	NA	TGCAGCGTTGTGGACAGGGGTGCAGATACGCAGTATTTT	CSVVDRGADTQYF
TRBV27	TRBD1	TRBJ2-5	NA	TGTGCCAGCCACCCGACAGGGTTGGAGACCCAGTACTTC	CASHPTGLETQYF
TRBV7-9	NA	TRBJ2-7	NA	TGTGCCAGCAGCTTAGTATCTCTACCCTACGAGCAGTACTTC	CASSLVSLPYEQYF
TRBV30	NA	TRBJ1-2	NA	TGTGCCTGGAACAGGGTCGGATACTATGGCTACACCTTC	CAWNRVGYYGYTF
TRBV9	NA	TRBJ2-3	once	TGTGCCAGCAGCGTAGACGGTCTCACAGATACGCAGTATTTT	CASSVDGLTDTQYF